Listed here is a single T cell receptor (beta chain). The antigen is undetermined. Other DNA sequences in the same sample also yield this CDR3. This record belongs to a study of cytomegalovirus exposure and HLA in healthy donors. Study-level points and caveats: A prior analysis recorded that most TCR beta V segments were productive about 90% or about 30% of the time.

Amplification used 60 Vbeta primers and 13 Jbeta primers. Assay used: immunoSEQ multiplex PCR; TCRdb lists only in-frame clones, some missing. Of over 95,000 clones listed, 60% to 85% are singletons. V lost 3 bases, J lost 3 bases, and 8 bases lay in between. This CDR3 has 13 residues. Germline CDR1 LNHDA, CDR2 SQIVND (reference sequence). The J gene is TRBJ2-5, the V gene TRBV19; D is unresolved. Material for sequencing was PBMCs. This sequence was found in a female donor in good health and CMV-seronegative. The CDR3 sequence is CASSIDTEETQYF. The CDR3 DNA reads as TGTGCCAGTAGTATTGACACAGAAGAGACCCAGTACTTC.